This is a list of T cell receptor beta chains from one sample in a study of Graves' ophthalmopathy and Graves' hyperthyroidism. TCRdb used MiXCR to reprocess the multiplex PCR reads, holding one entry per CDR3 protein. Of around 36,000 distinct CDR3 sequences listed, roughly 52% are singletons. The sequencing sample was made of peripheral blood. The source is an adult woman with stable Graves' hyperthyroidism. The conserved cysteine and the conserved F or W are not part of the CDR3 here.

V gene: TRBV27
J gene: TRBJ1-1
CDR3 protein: ASMWTGENTEAF

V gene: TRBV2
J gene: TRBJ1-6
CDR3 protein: ASSRGSPLH

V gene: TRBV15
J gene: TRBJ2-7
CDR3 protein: ATSSRQRSYEQY

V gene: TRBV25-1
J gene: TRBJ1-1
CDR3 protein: ASSVGRTEAF

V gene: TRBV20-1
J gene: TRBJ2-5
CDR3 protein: SALASGRAETQY

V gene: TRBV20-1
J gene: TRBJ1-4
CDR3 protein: SASKGGINEKLL

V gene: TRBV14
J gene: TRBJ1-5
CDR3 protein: ASSRTGGMDQPQH

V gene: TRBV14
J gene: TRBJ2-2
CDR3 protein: ASSQDYIQGMSGELF

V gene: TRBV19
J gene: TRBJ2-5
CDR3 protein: ASSSGQEY

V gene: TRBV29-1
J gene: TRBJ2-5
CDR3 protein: SAPLKGGAGETQY

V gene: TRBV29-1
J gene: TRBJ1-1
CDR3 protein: SVRGQGPSEAF

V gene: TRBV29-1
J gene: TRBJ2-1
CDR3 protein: SVVIGSGLNEQF

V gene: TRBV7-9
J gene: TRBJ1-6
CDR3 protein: ASTLGRSPLH

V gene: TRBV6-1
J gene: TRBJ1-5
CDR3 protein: AERGGDQPQH

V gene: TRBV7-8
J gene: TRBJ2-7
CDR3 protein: ASSLGFQPSYEQY

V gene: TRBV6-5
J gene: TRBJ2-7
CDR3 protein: ASRLTSGGSYEQY

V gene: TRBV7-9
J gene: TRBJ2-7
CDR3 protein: ASSLEASGSARFYEQY

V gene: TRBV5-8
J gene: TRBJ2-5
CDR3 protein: ASSLGRTGGETQY

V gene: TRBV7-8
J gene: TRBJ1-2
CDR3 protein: ASSQQDTYT

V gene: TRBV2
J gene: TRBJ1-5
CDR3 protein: ASSLATGGLNQPQH